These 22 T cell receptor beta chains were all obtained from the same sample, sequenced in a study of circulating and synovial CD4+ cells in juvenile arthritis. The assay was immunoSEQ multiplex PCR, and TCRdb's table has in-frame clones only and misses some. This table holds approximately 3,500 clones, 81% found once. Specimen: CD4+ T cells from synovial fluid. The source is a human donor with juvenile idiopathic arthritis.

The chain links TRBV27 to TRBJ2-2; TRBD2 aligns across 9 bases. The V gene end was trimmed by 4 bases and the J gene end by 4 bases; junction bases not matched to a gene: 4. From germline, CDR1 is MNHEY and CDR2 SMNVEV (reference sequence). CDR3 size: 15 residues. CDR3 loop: CASSSLAGPTGELFF. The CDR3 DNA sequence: TGTGCCAGCAGTTCCCTAGCGGGACCCACCGGGGAGCTGTTTTTT.

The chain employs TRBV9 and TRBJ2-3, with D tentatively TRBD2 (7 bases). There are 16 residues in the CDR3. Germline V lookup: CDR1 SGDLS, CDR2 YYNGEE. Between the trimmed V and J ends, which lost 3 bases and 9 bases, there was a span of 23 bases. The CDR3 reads CASSAQAGHRRGTQYF. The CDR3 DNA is TGTGCCAGCAGCGCCCAAGCGGGACATCGGCGCGGGACGCAGTATTTT.

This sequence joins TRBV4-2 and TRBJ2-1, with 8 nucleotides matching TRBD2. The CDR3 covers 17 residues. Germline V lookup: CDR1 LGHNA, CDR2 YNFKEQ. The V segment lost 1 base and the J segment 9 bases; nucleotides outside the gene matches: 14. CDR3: CASSQGRAGVSTGEQFF. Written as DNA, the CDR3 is TGTGCCAGCAGCCAAGGAAGAGCGGGAGTGTCGACGGGTGAGCAGTTCTTC.

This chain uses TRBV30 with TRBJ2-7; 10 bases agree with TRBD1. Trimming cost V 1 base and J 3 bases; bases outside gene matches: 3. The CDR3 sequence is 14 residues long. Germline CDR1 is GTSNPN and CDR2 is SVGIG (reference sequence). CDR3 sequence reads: CAWSGDRGLYEQYF. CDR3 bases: TGTGCCTGGAGTGGGGACAGGGGACTCTACGAGCAGTACTTC.

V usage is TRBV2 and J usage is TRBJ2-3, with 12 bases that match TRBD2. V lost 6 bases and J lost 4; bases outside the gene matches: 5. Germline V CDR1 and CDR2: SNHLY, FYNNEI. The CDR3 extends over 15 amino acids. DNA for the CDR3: TGTGCCAGCAGCATCCTAGCGGGAGGGGCAGATACGCAGTATTTT. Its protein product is CASSILAGGADTQYF.

In nucleotides, the CDR3 is TGCGCCAGCAGCCAAGATGGGACACGGGGTGGCTACACCTTC. Translation gives CASSQDGTRGGYTF. The chain recombines TRBV4-1 with TRBJ1-2, with D perhaps matching TRBD1 (6 bases). Germline CDR1 MGHRA, CDR2 YSYEKL. V gave up 0 bases and J gave up 7 bases, with 12 bases separating them. CDR3 length: 14 residues.

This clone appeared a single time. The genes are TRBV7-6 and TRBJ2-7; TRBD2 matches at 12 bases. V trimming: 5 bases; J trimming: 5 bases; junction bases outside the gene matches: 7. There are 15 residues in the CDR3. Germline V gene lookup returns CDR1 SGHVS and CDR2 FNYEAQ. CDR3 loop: CASSQLAGGGNEQYF. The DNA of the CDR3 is TGTGCCAGCAGCCAACTAGCGGGAGGTGGCAACGAGCAGTACTTC.

CDR3 DNA sequence: TGTGCCAGTAAGGGACAGTTCAATCAGCCCCAGCATTTT. The encoded protein is CASKGQFNQPQHF. The chain has TRBV19 and TRBJ1-5; 7 bases line up with TRBD1. With 7 bases clipped from V and 3 bases from J, the junction kept 3 bases outside the gene matches. Germline CDR1 and CDR2: LNHDA and SQIVND (reference sequence). The CDR3 is 13 residues long.

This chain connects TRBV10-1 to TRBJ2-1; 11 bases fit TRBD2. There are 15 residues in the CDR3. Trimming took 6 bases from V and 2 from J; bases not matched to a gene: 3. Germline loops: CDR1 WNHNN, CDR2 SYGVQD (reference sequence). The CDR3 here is CASSKTSGAYNEQFF. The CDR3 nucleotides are TGCGCCAGCAGCAAGACTAGCGGGGCCTACAATGAGCAGTTCTTC.

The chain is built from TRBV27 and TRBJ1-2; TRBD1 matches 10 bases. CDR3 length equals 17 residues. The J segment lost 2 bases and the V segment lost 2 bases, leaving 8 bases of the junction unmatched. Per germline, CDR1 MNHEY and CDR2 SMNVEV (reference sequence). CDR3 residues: CASSLRDRGRSNYGYTF. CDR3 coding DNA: TGTGCCAGCAGTTTACGAGACAGGGGGCGATCGAACTATGGCTACACCTTC.

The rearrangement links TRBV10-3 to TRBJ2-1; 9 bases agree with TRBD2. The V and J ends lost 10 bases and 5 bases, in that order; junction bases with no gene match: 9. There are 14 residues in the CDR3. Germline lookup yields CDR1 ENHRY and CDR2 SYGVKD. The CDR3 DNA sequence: TGTGCCACAGAGACCGGGACTAGCCACAATGAGCAGTTCTTC. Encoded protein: CATETGTSHNEQFF.

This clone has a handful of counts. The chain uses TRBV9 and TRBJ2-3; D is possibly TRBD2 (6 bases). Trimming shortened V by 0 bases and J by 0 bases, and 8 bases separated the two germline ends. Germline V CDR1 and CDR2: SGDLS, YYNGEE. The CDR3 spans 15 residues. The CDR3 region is CASSVDGTSTDTQYF. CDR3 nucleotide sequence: TGTGCCAGCAGCGTAGATGGGACTAGCACAGATACGCAGTATTTT.

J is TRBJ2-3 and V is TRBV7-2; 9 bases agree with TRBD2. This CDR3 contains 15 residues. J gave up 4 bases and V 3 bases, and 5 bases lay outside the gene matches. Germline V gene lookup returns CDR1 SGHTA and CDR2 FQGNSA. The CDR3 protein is CASSFGSGGADTQYF. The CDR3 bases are TGTGCCAGCAGCTTCGGTAGCGGGGGCGCAGATACGCAGTATTTT.

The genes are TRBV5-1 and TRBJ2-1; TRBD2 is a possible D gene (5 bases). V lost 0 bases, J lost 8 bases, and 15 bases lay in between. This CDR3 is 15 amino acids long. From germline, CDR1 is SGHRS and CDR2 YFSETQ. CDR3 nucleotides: TGCGCCAGCAGCTTGGAGGGAAGGGAGTTCGATGAGCAGTTCTTC. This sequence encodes CASSLEGREFDEQFF.

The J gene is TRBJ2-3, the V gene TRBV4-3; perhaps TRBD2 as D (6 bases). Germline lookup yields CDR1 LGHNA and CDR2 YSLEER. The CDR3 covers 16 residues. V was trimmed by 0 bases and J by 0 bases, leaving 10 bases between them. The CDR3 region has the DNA TGCGCCAGCAGCCAAGAATTGCGGGGCAGCACAGATACGCAGTATTTT. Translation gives CASSQELRGSTDTQYF.

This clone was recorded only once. The CDR3 is CASTSTAVTEAFF. The CDR3 DNA reads TGTGCCAGCACGTCGACAGCTGTTACTGAAGCTTTCTTT. The gene calls are TRBV28 and TRBJ1-1; D perhaps matches TRBD1 (5 bases). The germline V and J ends were trimmed by 7 bases and 5 bases, with 14 bases remaining between them. Germline assignment: CDR1 MDHEN and CDR2 SYDVKM. The CDR3 sequence is 13 residues long.

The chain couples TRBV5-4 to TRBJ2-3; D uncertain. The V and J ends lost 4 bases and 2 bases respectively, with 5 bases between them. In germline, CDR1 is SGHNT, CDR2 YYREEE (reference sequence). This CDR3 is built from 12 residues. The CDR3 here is CASSELTDTQYF. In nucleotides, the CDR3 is TGTGCCAGCAGCGAGCTCACAGATACGCAGTATTTT. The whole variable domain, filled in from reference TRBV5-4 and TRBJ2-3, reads ETGVTQSPTHLIKTRGQQVTLRCSSQSGHNTVSWYQQALGQGPQFIFQYYREEENGRGNFPPRFSGLQFPNYSSELNVNALELDDSALYLCASSELTDTQYFGPGTRLTVL.

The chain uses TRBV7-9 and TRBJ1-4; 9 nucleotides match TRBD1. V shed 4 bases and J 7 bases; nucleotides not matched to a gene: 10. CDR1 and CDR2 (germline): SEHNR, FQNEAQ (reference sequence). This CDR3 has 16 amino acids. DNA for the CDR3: TGTGCCAGCAGCTCTGACACGAAGGGACAGGGTGAAAAACTGTTTTTT. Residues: CASSSDTKGQGEKLFF.

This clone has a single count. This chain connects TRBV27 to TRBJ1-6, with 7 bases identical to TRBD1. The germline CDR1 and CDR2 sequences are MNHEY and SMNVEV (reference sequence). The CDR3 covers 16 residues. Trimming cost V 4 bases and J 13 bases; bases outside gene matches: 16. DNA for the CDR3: TGTGCCAGCAGTTCGAATGCAGACAGGGTAGGCTCCCCCCTCCACTTT. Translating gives CASSSNADRVGSPLHF.

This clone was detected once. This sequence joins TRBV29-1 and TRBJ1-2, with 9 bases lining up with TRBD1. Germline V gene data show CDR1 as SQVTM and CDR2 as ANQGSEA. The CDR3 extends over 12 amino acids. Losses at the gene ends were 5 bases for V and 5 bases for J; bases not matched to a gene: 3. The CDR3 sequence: CSVTGGRYGYTF. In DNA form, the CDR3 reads TGCAGCGTTACAGGGGGCAGATATGGCTACACCTTC.

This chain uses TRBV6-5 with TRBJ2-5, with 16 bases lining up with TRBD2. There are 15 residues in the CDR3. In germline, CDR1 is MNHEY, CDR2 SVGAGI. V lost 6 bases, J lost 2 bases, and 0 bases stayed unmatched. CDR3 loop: CASRGLAGGQETQYF. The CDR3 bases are TGTGCCAGCAGGGGACTAGCGGGGGGGCAAGAGACCCAGTACTTC.

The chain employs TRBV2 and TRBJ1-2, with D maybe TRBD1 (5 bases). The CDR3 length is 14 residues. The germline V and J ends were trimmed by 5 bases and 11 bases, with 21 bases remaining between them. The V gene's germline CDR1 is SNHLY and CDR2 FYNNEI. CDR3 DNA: TGTGCCAGCAGTTCGGGGAGGCAGGGAACGCGGTACACCTTC. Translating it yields CASSSGRQGTRYTF.